These 25 T cell receptor beta chains originate from one sample sequenced in a study of neurological immune-mediated disorders. TCRdb re-called the 5' RACE reads through MiXCR, storing one row per CDR3 protein. Of approximately 59,000 distinct CDR3 sequences listed, about 5.2% are singletons. Sample: PBMCs. The receptors come from a human donor with multiple sclerosis. The donor label of this sample is uncertain.

This clonotype was found many times. The genes are TRBV20-1 and TRBJ2-3; TRBD1 aligns across 7 bases. The germline CDR1 and CDR2 sequences are DFQATT and SNEGSKA (reference sequence). The CDR3 is made up of 14 amino acids. Trimming removed 0 bases from V and 9 bases from J; junction bases left unmatched: 9. The chain's CDR3 is CSARDPSSTGTQYF. The CDR3 DNA is TGCAGTGCTAGAGATCCGTCATCGACAGGGACGCAGTATTTT.

In this sample, this clonotype turned up a few times. This chain links TRBV20-1 with TRBJ1-3, with D tentatively TRBD1 (5 bases). The CDR3 has 14 amino acids. Per germline, CDR1 DFQATT and CDR2 SNEGSKA (reference sequence). Trimming took off 1 base at V and 2 bases at J, with 9 bases between the two ends. CDR3 sequence reads: CSARVWTTGNTIYF. CDR3 nucleotide sequence: TGCAGTGCTAGAGTTTGGACAACTGGAAACACCATATATTTT.

This clonotype was seen repeatedly, ten times or more. V usage is TRBV9 and J usage is TRBJ1-5, with D hard to call. Germline CDR1 reads SGDLS; CDR2 reads YYNGEE. The CDR3 totals 14 residues. V dropped 3 bases and J dropped 4 bases, with 11 bases sitting between them. The CDR3 coding sequence is TGTGCCAGCAGCGGGACGGCGACTAATCAGCCCCAGCATTTT. As protein: CASSGTATNQPQHF.

This clonotype showed up many times. This chain joins TRBV12-3 or TRBV12-4 and TRBJ2-7, with 12 nucleotides matching TRBD2. V lost 4 bases to trimming and J lost 7 bases; unmatched junction nucleotides: 5. The CDR3 loop spans 14 amino acids. CDR3 sequence: CASSSSGGAEEQYF. DNA for the CDR3: TGTGCCAGCAGTTCTAGCGGGGGGGCGGAAGAGCAGTACTTC.

This clonotype occurred many times. The rearrangement uses TRBV7-9 and TRBJ1-6; no clear D gene. V lost 2 bases and J 4 bases, leaving 9 bases between the germline ends. CDR3 size: 15 residues. Germline CDR1 SEHNR, CDR2 FQNEAQ (reference sequence). The CDR3 protein is CASSLNGMYNSPLHF. CDR3 nucleotides: TGTGCCAGCAGCTTAAATGGGATGTATAATTCACCCCTCCACTTT.

At least ten counts were recorded for this clonotype. The chain joins TRBV5-1 to TRBJ2-3; possible D gene TRBD2, 6 bases. CDR1 is SGHRS and CDR2 is YFSETQ in the germline V gene. V gave up 2 bases and J gave up 6 bases, with 19 bases separating them. CDR3 length equals 16 residues. CDR3 sequence (DNA): TGCGCCAGCAGCTTTTCTTTAGCGGCCCTGGGGGATACGCAGTATTTT. It translates to CASSFSLAALGDTQYF.

This clonotype was seen more than once but under ten times. J is TRBJ1-1 and V is TRBV6-6; D remains unclear. V was clipped by 6 bases and J by 1 base, with 6 bases between them. CDR1 is MNHNY and CDR2 is SVGAGI in the germline V gene (reference sequence). The length of the CDR3 is 12 residues. CDR3 nucleotides: TGTGCCAGCAGACGGCAGAACACTGAAGCTTTCTTT. Amino acid sequence: CASRRQNTEAFF.

This clonotype appeared many times. The chain combines TRBV5-1 with TRBJ2-3, with a possible D match to TRBD1 (6 bases). This CDR3 spans 16 amino acids. CDR1 and CDR2 (germline): SGHRS, YFSETQ. Trimming removed 1 base at V and 4 bases at J, with 16 bases between. The CDR3 loop is CASSLSGAGLSDTQYF. The DNA for the CDR3 is TGCGCCAGCAGCTTGTCAGGGGCTGGGTTGTCAGATACGCAGTATTTT.

Ten or more counts support this clonotype. This chain links TRBV29-1 with TRBJ1-6, with a tentative D call TRBD1 (5 bases). Trimming shortened V by 6 bases and J by 6 bases, and 12 bases separated the two germline ends. CDR1 SQVTM and CDR2 ANQGSEA come from the germline V gene. The CDR3 consists of 13 residues. The CDR3: CSVAQGTNSPLHF. The DNA of the CDR3 is TGCAGCGTAGCTCAGGGAACTAATTCACCCCTCCACTTT.

Many counts were recorded for this clonotype. The V call is TRBV3-1, the J call TRBJ2-5, with 10 bases lining up with TRBD2. V trimming: 5 bases; J trimming: 2 bases; junction bases outside the gene matches: 2. This CDR3 has 14 amino acids. Germline assignment: CDR1 LGHDT and CDR2 YNNKEL (reference sequence). CDR3 coding DNA: TGTGCCAGCAGCAATAGCGGGGGGCAAGAGACCCAGTACTTC. Translation gives CASSNSGGQETQYF.

This clonotype was seen ten or more times. V and J are TRBV7-8 and TRBJ1-2; no clear D. Trimming stripped 5 bases from V and 3 bases from J, with 16 bases between. CDR1 and CDR2 from the germline V gene are SGHVS and FQNEAQ. The CDR3 is 15 residues long. This chain's CDR3 is CASSLHLDIDYGYTF. The CDR3 nucleotides read TGTGCCAGCAGCCTACACCTCGACATCGACTATGGCTACACCTTC. Filled out from reference TRBV7-8 and TRBJ1-2, the complete variable domain reads GAGVSQSPRYKVAKRGQDVALRCDPISGHVSLFWYQQALGQGPEFLTYFQNEAQLDKSGLPSDRFFAERPEGSVSTLKIQRTQQEDSAVYLCASSLHLDIDYGYTFGSGTRLTVV.

This clonotype was seen repeatedly, ten times or more. One end of the junction is discordant with germline, which a read error may explain. This chain links TRBV20-1 with TRBJ1-4; tentatively, D is TRBD1 (5 bases). The CDR3 consists of 17 residues. From germline, CDR1 is DFQATT and CDR2 SNEGSKA (reference sequence). CDR3 loop: CSAPRVRGQHSNEKLFF. CDR3 DNA sequence: TGCAGTGCTCCCCGGGTGAGGGGTCAACACTCTAATGAGAAACTGTTTTTT.

This clonotype was seen repeatedly, ten times or more. CDR3 DNA sequence: TGTGCCAGCGACCAAACGGGCTCTGGAAACACCATATATTTT. Translation gives CASDQTGSGNTIYF. The J gene is TRBJ1-3, the V gene TRBV7-9; D remains unclear. The germline CDR1 and CDR2 sequences are SEHNR and FQNEAQ (reference sequence). CDR3 size: 14 residues. Trimming left V 8 bases short and J 0 bases short, with 11 bases between.

This clonotype came up many times. The CDR3 sequence: CASSLEQGLDTQYF. The CDR3 DNA reads as TGTGCCAGCAGCTTGGAACAGGGGCTAGATACGCAGTATTTT. The rearrangement links TRBV5-6 to TRBJ2-3; 7 bases align to TRBD1. Germline-derived CDR1 and CDR2 are SGHDT and YYEEEE. The V and J ends lost 0 bases and 5 bases, in that order; junction bases with no gene match: 3. The CDR3 totals 14 residues.

Many counts were recorded for this clonotype. The chain has TRBV7-6 and TRBJ1-2; no clear D gene. V was shortened by 1 base and J by 3 bases, with 15 bases between the two germline ends. The CDR3 contains 16 residues. In germline, CDR1 is SGHVS, CDR2 FNYEAQ. The DNA for the CDR3 is TGTGCCAGCAGCTTAGAAGCCGGCGGACCCCACTATGGCTACACCTTC. Translated: CASSLEAGGPHYGYTF.

This clonotype came up many times. The chain carries TRBV9 and TRBJ1-1; TRBD1 matches at 7 bases. CDR1 SGDLS and CDR2 YYNGEE come from the germline V gene. J was trimmed by 4 bases and V by 2 bases; bases with no gene match: 8. The length of the CDR3 is 15 residues. This chain's CDR3 is CASSVGGGIGTEAFF. CDR3 in DNA: TGTGCCAGCAGCGTGGGAGGGGGCATTGGCACTGAAGCTTTCTTT.

This clonotype was counted many times. The chain has TRBV24-1 and TRBJ2-1; D perhaps matches TRBD2 (5 bases). The germline V gene encodes CDR1 KGHDR and CDR2 SFDVKD. The CDR3 contains 15 residues. The germline V and J ends were trimmed by 4 bases and 1 base, with 10 bases remaining between them. CDR3: CATSDSGGSYNEQFF. The CDR3 DNA sequence: TGTGCCACCAGTGACTCCGGCGGGTCCTACAATGAGCAGTTCTTC.

In its sample, this clonotype was seen many times. V gene TRBV7-9 combines with J gene TRBJ2-1, with a weak D call TRBD2 (7 bases). This CDR3 region has 16 residues. Germline V gene lookup returns CDR1 SEHNR and CDR2 FQNEAQ (reference sequence). V was shortened by 8 bases and J by 6 bases, with 23 bases between the two germline ends. CDR3 in DNA: TGTGCCAGCGCGCGTAGGGGGGGGGCTGGCCTCAATGAGCAGTTCTTC. Translated, it gives CASARRGGAGLNEQFF. The full variable domain, with the rest looked up from reference TRBV7-9 and TRBJ2-1, is DTGVSQNPRHKITKRGQNVTFRCDPISEHNRLYWYRQTLGQGPEFLTYFQNEAQLEKSRLLSDRFSAERPKGSFSTLEIQRTEQGDSAMYLCASARRGGAGLNEQFFGPGTRLTVL.

This clonotype was counted many times. The chain uses TRBV12-3 or TRBV12-4 and TRBJ2-3; tentative D call: TRBD2 (5 bases). The CDR3 is made up of 13 amino acids. The V and J ends lost 5 bases and 6 bases respectively, with 12 bases between them. As DNA, the CDR3 is TGTGCCAGCAGTCCTCCGGGAAGGGATACGCAGTATTTT. Amino acids: CASSPPGRDTQYF.

This clonotype was seen repeatedly, ten times or more. J is TRBJ2-5 and V is TRBV27, with D uncertain. This CDR3 comprises 9 residues. Trimming pared 4 bases from V and 12 bases from J, leaving 6 bases between. Germline V gives CDR1 MNHEY, CDR2 SMNVEV (reference sequence). CDR3 loop: CASSSPKYF. Written as DNA, the CDR3 is TGTGCCAGCAGTTCCCCCAAGTACTTC.

For this clonotype: Given a much more abundant clone one base away, this may be a read error. As the CDR3 is not closed by the conserved phenylalanine or tryptophan, this likely results from a read error. This sequence joins TRBV11-2 and TRBJ1-2; D is possibly TRBD1 (5 bases). V dropped 0 bases and J dropped 5 bases, with 13 bases sitting between them. Germline assignment: CDR1 SGHAT and CDR2 FQNNGV. The CDR3 totals 15 residues. The CDR3 DNA reads as TGTGCCAGCAGCTTAGATCAGGGCAGAGAATATGGCTACACCCTC. Translated: CASSLDQGREYGYTL.

The table lists this clonotype with many counts. The V gene is TRBV9, the J gene TRBJ2-1, with D possibly TRBD1 on 5 matching bases. Germline assignment: CDR1 SGDLS and CDR2 YYNGEE. This CDR3 is built from 13 residues. Trimming removed 3 bases at V and 7 bases at J, with 11 bases between. The CDR3 protein is CASSGQGGNEQFF. DNA for the CDR3: TGTGCCAGCAGCGGGCAGGGTGGAAATGAGCAGTTCTTC.

This clonotype has ten or more counts. This chain uses TRBV20-1 with TRBJ2-3, with TRBD2 matching 7 bases. Germline CDR1 DFQATT, CDR2 SNEGSKA (reference sequence). The length of the CDR3 is 14 residues. Trimming cost V 6 bases and J 4 bases; bases outside gene matches: 10. CDR3 DNA sequence: TGCAGTGCCCCCCCGGGGGGACGAGCAGATACGCAGTATTTT. It codes for CSAPPGGRADTQYF.

This clonotype has at least ten counts. The CDR3 protein is CASSLGGGSNQPQHF. In nucleotides, the CDR3 is TGCGCCAGCAGCCTGGGGGGGGGTAGCAATCAGCCCCAGCATTTT. The rearrangement uses TRBV4-1 and TRBJ1-5; weak D call: TRBD1 (5 bases). Trimming cost V 4 bases and J 0 bases, with 10 bases left between them. CDR3 length: 15 amino acids. Germline CDR1 and CDR2: MGHRA and YSYEKL.

In this sample, this clonotype turned up many times. The V and J genes are TRBV20-1 and TRBJ1-2; D is unresolved. V gave up 3 bases and J gave up 3 bases, with 14 bases separating them. CDR1 DFQATT and CDR2 SNEGSKA come from the germline V gene (reference sequence). This CDR3 region has 14 residues. This chain's CDR3 is CSARASDRYYGYTF. The CDR3 DNA reads TGCAGTGCTAGGGCCTCGGACCGCTACTATGGCTACACCTTC.